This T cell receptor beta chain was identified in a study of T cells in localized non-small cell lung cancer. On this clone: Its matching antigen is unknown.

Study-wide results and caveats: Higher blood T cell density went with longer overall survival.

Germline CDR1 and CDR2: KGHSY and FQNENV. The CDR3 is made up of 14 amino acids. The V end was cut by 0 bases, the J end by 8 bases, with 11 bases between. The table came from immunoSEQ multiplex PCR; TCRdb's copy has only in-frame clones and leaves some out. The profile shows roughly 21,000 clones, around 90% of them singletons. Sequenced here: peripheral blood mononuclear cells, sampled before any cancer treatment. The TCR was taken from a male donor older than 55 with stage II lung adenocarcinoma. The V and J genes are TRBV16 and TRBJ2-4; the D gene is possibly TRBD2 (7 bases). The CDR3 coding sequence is TGTGCCAGCAGCCAATCAGGGGAGGGGGACATTCAGTACTTC. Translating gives CASSQSGEGDIQYF.